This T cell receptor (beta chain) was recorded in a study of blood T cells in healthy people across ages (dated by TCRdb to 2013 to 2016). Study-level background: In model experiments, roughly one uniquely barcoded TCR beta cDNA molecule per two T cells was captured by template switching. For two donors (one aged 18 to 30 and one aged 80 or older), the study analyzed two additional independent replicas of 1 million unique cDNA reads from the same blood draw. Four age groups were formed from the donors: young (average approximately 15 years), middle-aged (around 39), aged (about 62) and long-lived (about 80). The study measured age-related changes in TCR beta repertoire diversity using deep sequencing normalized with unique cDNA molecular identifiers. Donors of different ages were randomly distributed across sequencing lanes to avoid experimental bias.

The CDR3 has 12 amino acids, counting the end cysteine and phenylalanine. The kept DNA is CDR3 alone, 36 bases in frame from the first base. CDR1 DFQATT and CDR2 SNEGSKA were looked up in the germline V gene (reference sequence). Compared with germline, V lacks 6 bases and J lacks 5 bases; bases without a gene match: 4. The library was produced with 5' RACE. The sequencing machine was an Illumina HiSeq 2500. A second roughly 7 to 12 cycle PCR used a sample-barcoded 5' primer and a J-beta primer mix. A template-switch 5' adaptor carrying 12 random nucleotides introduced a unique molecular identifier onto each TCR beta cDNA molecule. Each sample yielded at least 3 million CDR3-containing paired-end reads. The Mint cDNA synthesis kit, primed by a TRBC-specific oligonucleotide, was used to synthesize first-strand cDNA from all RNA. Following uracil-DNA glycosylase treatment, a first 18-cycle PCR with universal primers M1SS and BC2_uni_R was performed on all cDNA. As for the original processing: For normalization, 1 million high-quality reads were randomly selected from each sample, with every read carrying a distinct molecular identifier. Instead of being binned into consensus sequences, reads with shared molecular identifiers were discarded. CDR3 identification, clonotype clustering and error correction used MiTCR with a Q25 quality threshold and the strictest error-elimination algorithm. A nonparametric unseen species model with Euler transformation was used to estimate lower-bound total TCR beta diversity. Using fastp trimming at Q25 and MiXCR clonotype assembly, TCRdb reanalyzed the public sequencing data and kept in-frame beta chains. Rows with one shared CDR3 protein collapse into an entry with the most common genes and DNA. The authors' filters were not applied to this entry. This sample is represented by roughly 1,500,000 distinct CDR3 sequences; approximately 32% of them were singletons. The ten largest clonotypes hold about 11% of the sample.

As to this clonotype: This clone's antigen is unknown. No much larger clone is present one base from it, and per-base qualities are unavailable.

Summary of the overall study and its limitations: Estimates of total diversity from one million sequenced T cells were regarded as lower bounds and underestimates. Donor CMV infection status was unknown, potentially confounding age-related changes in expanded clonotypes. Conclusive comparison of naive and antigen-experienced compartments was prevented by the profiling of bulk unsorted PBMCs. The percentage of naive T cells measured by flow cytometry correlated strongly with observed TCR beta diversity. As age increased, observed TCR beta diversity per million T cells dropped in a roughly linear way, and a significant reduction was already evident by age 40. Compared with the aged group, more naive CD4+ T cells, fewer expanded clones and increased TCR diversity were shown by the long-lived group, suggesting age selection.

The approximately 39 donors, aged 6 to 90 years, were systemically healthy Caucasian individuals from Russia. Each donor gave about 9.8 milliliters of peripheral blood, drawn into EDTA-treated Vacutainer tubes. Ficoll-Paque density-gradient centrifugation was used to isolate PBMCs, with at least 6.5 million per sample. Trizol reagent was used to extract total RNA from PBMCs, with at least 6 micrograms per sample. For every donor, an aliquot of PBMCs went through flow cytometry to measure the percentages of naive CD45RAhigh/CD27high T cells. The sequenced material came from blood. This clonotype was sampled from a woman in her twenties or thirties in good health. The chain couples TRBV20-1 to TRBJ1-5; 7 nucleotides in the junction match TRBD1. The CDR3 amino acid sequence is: CSAWQGDQPQHF. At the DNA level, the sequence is TGCAGTGCGTGGCAGGGGGATCAGCCCCAGCATTTT.